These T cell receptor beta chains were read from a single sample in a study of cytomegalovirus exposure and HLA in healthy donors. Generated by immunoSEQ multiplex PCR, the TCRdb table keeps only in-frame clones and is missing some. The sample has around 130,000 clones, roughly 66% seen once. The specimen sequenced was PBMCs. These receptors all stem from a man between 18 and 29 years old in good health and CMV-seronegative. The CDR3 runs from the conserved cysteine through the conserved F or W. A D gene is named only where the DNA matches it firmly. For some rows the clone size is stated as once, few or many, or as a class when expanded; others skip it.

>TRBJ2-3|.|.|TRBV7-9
CASSFGQSTDTQYF
TGTGCCAGCAGCTTCGGACAGAGCACAGATACGCAGTATTTT
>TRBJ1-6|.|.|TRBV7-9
CASSRNSAGGSPLHF
TGTGCCAGCAGCCGGAACAGCGCCGGGGGGTCACCCCTCCACTTT
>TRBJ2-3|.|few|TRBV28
CASSSLQGKVHTQYF
TGTGCCAGCAGTAGTTTACAGGGAAAGGTACATACGCAGTATTTT
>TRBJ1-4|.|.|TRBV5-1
CASHTGPNEKLFF
TGCGCCAGTCACACAGGGCCTAATGAAAAACTGTTTTTT
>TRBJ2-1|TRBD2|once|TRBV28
CASSSLTLAGGGYNEQFF
TGTGCCAGCAGTTCCCTGACCTTAGCGGGAGGGGGCTACAATGAGCAGTTCTTC
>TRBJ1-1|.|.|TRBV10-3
CAISESRRGSEAFF
TGTGCCATCAGTGAGTCGAGACGCGGATCTGAAGCTTTCTTT
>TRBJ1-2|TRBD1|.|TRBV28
CASTSGQRYGYTF
TGTGCCAGCACCTCGGGACAGCGTTATGGCTACACCTTC
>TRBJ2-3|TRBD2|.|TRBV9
CASTRHWRGGDTQYF
TGTGCCAGCACCCGGCACTGGCGGGGGGGGGATACGCAGTATTTT
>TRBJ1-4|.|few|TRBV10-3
CAISDGSEKLFF
TGTGCCATCAGCGATGGGAGTGAAAAACTGTTTTTT
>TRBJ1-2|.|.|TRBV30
CAWIGDTGYTF
TGTGCCTGGATTGGGGACACCGGCTACACCTTC
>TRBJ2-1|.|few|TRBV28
CASSFYRMQFF
TGTGCCAGCAGTTTCTACAGAATGCAGTTCTTC